The sequence of this T cell receptor (beta chain) was determined in a study of cytomegalovirus exposure and HLA in healthy donors. Looked up from germline, CDR1 is SGHRS and CDR2 is YFSETQ. This CDR3 comprises 15 residues. V was trimmed by 0 bases and J by 10 bases, leaving 17 bases between them. General study results and limits: As was reported, the classifier diagnosed cytomegalovirus status with high specificity and sensitivity.

Concerning this clone itself: Its antigen is not known.

The study ran its PCR with 60 Vbeta and 13 Jbeta primers. The method was immunoSEQ multiplex PCR; TCRdb's version includes in-frame clones alone and lacks a portion of them. The repertoire table contains about 75,000 clones. This sequence was found in a man aged 35-49 years in good health and CMV-seronegative. Material: PBMCs. J is TRBJ2-1 and V is TRBV5-1, with D possibly matching TRBD2 (7 bases). The CDR3 DNA is TGCGCCAGCAGCTTGGGAGGTGCGGCGGGGGCCGAGCAGTTCTTC. Translation gives CASSLGGAAGAEQFF.